This section outlines one TCR beta chain sequence together with its context. The antigen is undetermined. These data originate in a study of cytomegalovirus exposure and HLA in healthy donors. Whole-study results and caveats: The authors assumed roughly uniform sequencing depth across donors for presence/absence analyses. Earlier analysis looked at TCR beta V segments, and most were productive about 90% or about 30% of the time. It is likely that the observed cluster of highly shared sequence variants was a sequencing artifact. Accurate predictions that matched the HLA-A and HLA-B alleles of most subjects were reportedly made from TCR beta sequences.

PCR used 60 Vbeta primers and 13 Jbeta primers. Repertoires were generated with immunoSEQ multiplex PCR, while TCRdb's copy carries only in-frame clones and drops some. This listing includes 130,000 to 150,000 clones. The CDR3 covers 19 residues. V gave up 2 bases and J gave up 1 base; unmatched junction bases: 10. Germline lookup yields CDR1 SGHVS and CDR2 FNYEAQ. The chain links TRBV7-6 to TRBJ2-1; 11 nucleotides agree with TRBD2. The sample comprised PBMCs. The sequence was obtained from a male donor in good health and CMV-seronegative. The CDR3 here is CASSLFTTSGIESYNEQFF. The CDR3 bases are TGTGCCAGCAGCTTATTTACGACTAGCGGGATTGAGTCCTACAATGAGCAGTTCTTC.